This entry concerns a single T cell receptor beta chain. There is no known antigen for this receptor. No much larger clone exists at a distance of one base, and base qualities are not known. The cohort comprised some 680 healthy bone marrow donors. Cohort members were all nominally healthy when sampled, although unrecorded immune exposures were likely present. The donor tested CMV seronegative, placing the donor among the 350 to 400 seronegative members of the cohort. Each donor provided a peripheral blood sample, and peripheral blood mononuclear cells were used for TCR beta sequencing. Genomic DNA extraction from the blood cell samples was performed with the Qiagen DNeasy Blood Extraction Kit. The data were taken from a study of cytomegalovirus exposure and HLA in healthy donors (TCRdb year 2017). Context from the whole study: An earlier analysis of roughly 630 of the donors reported 250 to 300 Gb of sequence data and roughly 110 million unique TCR beta sequences from around 200 million T cells. A later genetic analysis took genome-wide SNP genotypes for about 55% of the 666 donors and used that subset as a discovery cohort. Both class I and class II loci were covered by HLA typing, at four-digit resolution. The T cell repertoires of several hundred subjects were profiled by immunosequencing and related to cytomegalovirus serostatus. Among about 360 genotyped donors of the cohort, an average of approximately 240,000 unique TCR beta nucleotide sequences were sequenced per donor, roughly a sixth of them non-productive. An earlier analysis of approximately 580 of the donors used high-throughput TCR beta sequencing to judge whether each TCR beta V gene segment behaved as functional or pseudogenic. Typing coverage varied by locus: roughly 620-630 donors for A, B, C, DRB1 and DQB1; roughly 500 for DQA1; some 610 for DPA1; roughly 450 for DPB1. Because of strong linkage in the cohort, roughly 5 DR-DQ haplotypes were treated as single units for association and clustering. A separate validation cohort of approximately 130 different subjects was used in addition to the approximately 610-subject first cohort. The study combined high-throughput TCR immunosequencing, statistical association of individual TCRs with disease status, and machine learning to predict cytomegalovirus infection status. An early release covering over 500 HLA-typed donors comprised approximately 300 gigabases of sequencing data and around 80 million unique TCR sequences. The aim of the study was to test whether cataloging public T cell receptors could identify signatures of past pathogen exposure. A later analysis re-examined previously published TCR beta repertoires from over 500 donors and added high-resolution HLA genotyping to investigate patterns of TCR occurrence. All discovery cohort repertoires had been generated using a single sequencing platform. Donor age, sex, ethnicity and CMV serostatus were collected together with the repertoire data. The later analysis used no new phenotypic data to find candidate immune exposures, relying instead on TCR beta sequences and their occurrence across donors. The genetic ancestry cluster associated with self-reported Caucasian donors included about four fifths of the roughly 410 genotyped donors. Overall study outcomes, separate from this receptor: The sequencing pipeline was judged likely to have produced a cluster of highly shared sequence variants as a technical artifact. According to a later analysis, TCR association rates differed among HLA loci, with DRB1 alleles showing the most associated TCRs and HLA-C alleles showing the fewest. While some public TCRs were present in many individuals, most TCR sequences turned up only very rarely across donors. A further reported finding was that TCR beta sequences accurately predicted the HLA-A and HLA-B alleles for most subjects in the first cohort. According to a later analysis, parvovirus B19, influenza, CMV and Epstein-Barr virus appeared linked to several top co-occurrence clusters. Linkage disequilibrium might explain the correlated functional status among segregating V segments, but an unknown experimental factor could not be excluded. In a later analysis, HLA-associated TCR beta chains were found to be more clonally expanded and to have lower generation probabilities than equally common non-associated chains. Because the 87-base-pair reads could not distinguish some IMGT-functional V segments, including TRBV6-2 and TRBV6-3, those segments were excluded. Roughly uniform sequencing depth across donors was assumed in presence/absence analyses, although this assumption may not hold. Because some donors lacked HLA typing at each locus, the association tests relied only on the typed subset. Cytomegalovirus status was reported to be diagnosed by the classifier with high specificity and sensitivity in both the original and validation cohorts. Only TCR beta chains were sequenced in this cohort, and the absence of alpha or paired-chain data limited detectable features. The authors suggested that the approach could potentially be extended to other disease states and immunological phenotypes. Broadly in line with IMGT annotations, most TCR beta V segments showed up in productive rearrangements about 87% or about 30% of the time in an earlier analysis of several hundred of the donors. In a later genetic analysis, a missense DCLRE1C variant was associated with V-gene and J-gene trimming of TCR beta chains, and the association was replicated in an independent cohort. In vitro tests confirmed that a few of the cytomegalovirus-associated TCR beta chains recognize cytomegalovirus antigens. At a false discovery rate of 0.05, a later analysis linked some 17,000 TCR beta sequences to specific HLA alleles. A later genetic analysis reported fewer N-insertions in productive TCRs among donors in an Asian-associated ancestry cluster than the roughly 650-donor mean. Strong co-occurrence of HLA alleles, especially DR and DQ, made assigning TCR associations to individual alleles difficult. The earlier analysis of 587 of the donors excluded fewer than 20 rarely observed V segments, including chromosome 9 orphons, because counts were too low. According to a later analysis, most CMV-associated TCR beta chains appeared to be HLA-restricted, and the HLA associations seemed to be driven largely by CMV exposure. The study listed 164 TCR beta chains as associated with cytomegalovirus. The only immune exposure information available for the cohort was CMV serostatus.

Library preparation was by the immunoSEQ multiplex PCR assay. For the multiplex PCR, a mixture combining 60 forward primers for TCR Vbeta segments and 13 reverse primers for TCR Jbeta segments was used. The CDR3 region of rearranged TCR beta genes was amplified from genomic DNA by a multiplex PCR assay. The amplified TCR beta libraries were sequenced on the Illumina HiSeq System as 87-base-pair reads. The original methods were these. A later analysis counted tens of millions of unique TCR beta chains across the approximately 700 repertoires, and roughly 10 million of these chains were shared by at least two donors. Raw reads were error-corrected and collapsed into unique sequences by a nearest-neighbor algorithm in which closely related sequences were merged to remove PCR and sequencing errors. V, D and J gene segments were assigned by aligning CDR3 sequences to IMGT reference sequences. For a sequence to be retained, at least a six-nucleotide match to both a V gene segment and a J gene segment was required. Rearrangements were called productive when the CDR3 lacked stop codons and stayed in frame with V and J; all others were non-productive. CDR3 was defined according to IMGT convention as the region running from the second conserved V-encoded cysteine to the conserved J-encoded phenylalanine. The earlier analysis of 500 to 650 of the donors excluded any sequence lacking an unambiguous match to a single V gene segment. In an earlier analysis of some 590 of the donors, V segments were called functional above 56.7% productive rearrangements and were called segregating when the between-donor standard deviation exceeded 5%. To diagnose cytomegalovirus status from the catalog of TCR beta chain sequences, a statistical classification framework was built. In a later analysis, V and J genes were assigned by comparing TCR nucleotide sequences against IMGT/GENE-DB human TR gene sequences. A later analysis assigned CDR3 sequences and most-parsimonious VDJ recombination scenarios with the TCRdist pipeline. In a later analysis, each TCR beta chain was defined by its CDR3 amino acid sequence together with its V-gene family, and reads without a unique V-gene family were excluded. To address suspected cross-contamination and a sequencing artifact, a later analysis removed 592 highly shared, low-generation-probability nucleotide sequences. A later analysis calculated a clonal expansion index for each public chain from normalized within-repertoire ranks of inferred template counts. In a later analysis, generation probabilities were computed with a VDJ recombination model fitted to out-of-frame rearrangements, and the resulting probabilities were checked against IGoR. Hypergeometric tests were used in a later analysis to score TCR-TCR, TCR-HLA and TCR-CMV co-occurrence, with a repertoire-size bias correction applied to the TCR pairs. To estimate false discovery rates, a later analysis permuted the HLA or CMV assignments 20 times. In a later analysis, co-occurring TCRs were grouped using DBSCAN, with TCRdist sequence similarity added in when clustering inside HLA-allele-positive subsets. Repertoires with fewer than 30,000 or more than 120,000 public chains, plus five repertoires with anomalous nucleotide sharing, were excluded from co-occurrence clustering. TCRdb carries this immuneACCESS record with in-frame sequences only. Its versions omit some clonotypes, under half of them owing to an unresolved V gene in the studies checked, with the rest unexplained. From that table come the V and J calls and clone size; the DNA was used to work out D and trimming. This sample holds under 110,000 clones; approximately 80% were observed only once. Approximately 3.7% of the sample goes to the ten largest clones.

The germline ends are 15 bases apart after V is trimmed by 0 bases and J by 5 bases. CDR1 LGHNT and CDR2 FRNRAP were looked up in the germline V gene. From the cysteine up to the phenylalanine, the CDR3 has a length of 16 residues. Only the CDR3 region is kept as DNA, spanning 48 bases read in frame from base 1. The V and J genes are TRBV12-5 and TRBJ2-3; TRBD2 might be the D gene, on 5 matching bases. The sample comprised PBMCs. The clonotype was recovered from a man between 60 and 75 years old in good health and CMV-seronegative. The CDR3 region has the sequence CASGLVVLEGKDTQYF. The sequenced DNA: TGTGCTAGTGGTTTGGTGGTTCTCGAGGGTAAAGATACGCAGTATTTT.